Presented here are 21 T cell receptor beta chains from one specimen sequenced in a study of spatial heterogeneity in lung cancer. Time point reported: blood at routine non-recurrence follow-up after resection. TCRdb re-analysed the 5' RACE reads in MiXCR, keeping a single row per CDR3 protein. The sample records 110,000 or so distinct CDR3 sequences, 10% to 14% being singletons. Sequenced here: PBMCs, sampled at follow-up. Receptors originate from a female donor with early-stage non-small cell lung cancer.

The V gene is TRBV30, the J gene TRBJ2-1, with TRBD2 matching over 9 bases. CDR3 length equals 17 residues. V was pared by 0 bases and J by 2 bases, with 8 bases of the junction left unmatched. Germline V CDR1 and CDR2: GTSNPN, SVGIG (reference sequence). Written as DNA, the CDR3 is TGTGCCTGGAGTGTACTCGGCGGGAGGGCCGCCTACAATGAGCAGTTCTTC. As protein: CAWSVLGGRAAYNEQFF.

In its sample, this clonotype was seen many times. The V gene is TRBV2, the J gene TRBJ1-3, with D possibly TRBD1 on 5 matching bases. Germline CDR1 and CDR2: SNHLY and FYNNEI. Deletions cut 8 bases from V and 0 bases from J, with 11 bases between. The CDR3 covers 14 residues. CDR3 sequence: CASQRDRSGNTIYF. CDR3 sequence (DNA): TGTGCCAGCCAGCGGGACCGCTCTGGAAACACCATATATTTT. Drawing the rest from reference TRBV2 and TRBJ1-3, the complete variable domain is EPEVTQTPSHQVTQMGQEVILRCVPISNHLYFYWYRQILGQKVEFLVSFYNNEISEKSEIFDDQFSVERPDGSNFTLKIRSTKLEDSAMYFCASQRDRSGNTIYFGEGSWLTVV.

The rearrangement links TRBV3-1 to TRBJ1-1; D remains unclear. This CDR3 is built from 12 residues. The V end lost 1 base, the J end lost 5 bases, and 5 bases lay between the germline ends. The germline V gene encodes CDR1 LGHDT and CDR2 YNNKEL (reference sequence). CDR3 nucleotide sequence: TGTGCCAGCAGCCAAGTAGGAACTGAAGCTTTCTTT. Residues: CASSQVGTEAFF.

In its sample, this clonotype was seen a few times. J is TRBJ1-1 and V is TRBV30, with 7 bases identical to TRBD1. Unmatched junction bases numbered 0, after V lost 1 base and J lost 1 base. CDR1 GTSNPN and CDR2 SVGIG come from the germline V gene (reference sequence). This CDR3 contains 13 residues. DNA for the CDR3: TGTGCCTGGAGTGGACAGGGGAACACTGAAGCTTTCTTT. Amino acids: CAWSGQGNTEAFF.

This clonotype has just a few counts. The CDR3 loop reads CASSVAPSNTEAFF. CDR3 in DNA: TGTGCCAGCAGCGTAGCTCCAAGTAACACTGAAGCTTTCTTT. This chain links TRBV9 with TRBJ1-1; D is unclear. CDR3 size: 14 residues. CDR1 SGDLS and CDR2 YYNGEE come from the germline V gene. The ends were cut back, 0 bases at V and 2 bases at J, with 8 bases in the middle.

The rearrangement uses TRBV6-2 or TRBV6-3 and TRBJ1-2; 7 bases fit TRBD1. The V and J ends lost 5 bases and 4 bases, in that order; junction bases with no gene match: 7. The CDR3 sequence is 14 residues long. Looked up from germline, CDR1 is MNHEY and CDR2 is SVGEGT. This chain's CDR3 is CASSKQGHGYGYTF. The CDR3 region has the DNA TGTGCCAGCAGTAAACAGGGGCACGGCTATGGCTACACCTTC.

The chain is built from TRBV27 and TRBJ2-7; 9 positions match TRBD1. Germline CDR1 and CDR2: MNHEY and SMNVEV (reference sequence). V was pared by 5 bases and J by 5 bases, with 10 bases of the junction left unmatched. The CDR3 consists of 15 residues. The CDR3 sequence is CASSQSGTGIHEQYF. CDR3 sequence (DNA): TGTGCCAGCAGTCAGTCCGGGACAGGGATCCACGAGCAGTACTTC.

This chain uses TRBV3-1 with TRBJ2-7, with D maybe TRBD2 (6 bases). Germline assignment: CDR1 LGHDT and CDR2 YNNKEL (reference sequence). CDR3 length: 13 amino acids. Trimming removed 4 bases at V and 2 bases at J, with 9 bases between. The CDR3 nucleotides read TGTGCCAGCAGCCGGGACTCCACCTACGAGCAGTACTTC. Translated, it gives CASSRDSTYEQYF.

This clonotype was counted between two and nine times. The chain employs TRBV14 and TRBJ1-2; D may be TRBD1 (6 bases). Looked up from germline, CDR1 is SGHDN and CDR2 is FVKESK. The CDR3 covers 15 residues. Trimming cost V 2 bases and J 5 bases, with 15 bases left between them. CDR3 protein: CASSQPGGRVYGYTF. The CDR3 nucleotides read TGTGCCAGCAGCCAACCTGGGGGCAGGGTATATGGCTACACCTTC. Based on the CDR3 plus reference TRBV14 and TRBJ1-2, the full variable domain is EAGVTQFPSHSVIEKGQTVTLRCDPISGHDNLYWYRRVMGKEIKFLLHFVKESKQDESGMPNNRFLAERTGGTYSTLKVQPAELEDSGVYFCASSQPGGRVYGYTFGSGTRLTVV.

The chain has TRBV19 and TRBJ2-2, with a weak D call TRBD1 (5 bases). Germline V gene data show CDR1 as LNHDA and CDR2 as SQIVND (reference sequence). The CDR3 extends over 20 amino acids. Trimming pared 1 base from V and 3 bases from J, leaving 24 bases between. The DNA of the CDR3 is TGTGCCAGTAGTATAGTTCCTTACAGGTTACTCTCGACAGACACCGGGGAGCTGTTTTTT. This encodes CASSIVPYRLLSTDTGELFF.

The CDR3 here is CASSFTPLSEQFF. The CDR3, as DNA: TGTGCCAGCAGCTTTACCCCTCTAAGTGAGCAGTTCTTC. V and J are TRBV7-2 and TRBJ2-1, with D hard to call. V was cut by 3 bases and J by 9 bases, with 12 bases left in between. This CDR3 has 13 residues. Germline V gene sequence: CDR1 SGHTA, CDR2 FQGNSA.

This chain uses TRBV20-1 with TRBJ2-1; D is unclear. Trimming shortened V by 7 bases and J by 5 bases, and 6 bases separated the two germline ends. The V gene's germline CDR1 is DFQATT and CDR2 SNEGSKA (reference sequence). The CDR3 has 10 amino acids. The CDR3 DNA reads as TGCAGTGGGGGTAACAATGAGCAGTTCTTC. This sequence encodes CSGGNNEQFF.

This chain links TRBV19 with TRBJ2-3, with D maybe TRBD2 (5 bases). The germline V gene encodes CDR1 LNHDA and CDR2 SQIVND (reference sequence). The length of the CDR3 is 15 residues. Trimming shortened V by 8 bases and J by 5 bases, and 20 bases separated the two germline ends. CDR3 nucleotides: TGTGCCAGTCTCGGTCGCGGGCGATCAGGAGATACGCAGTATTTT. Protein product: CASLGRGRSGDTQYF.

To note about this clonotype: A read error may produce the germline difference seen at one junction end. V and J are TRBV7-7 and TRBJ2-5; D gene uncertain. Germline V gives CDR1 SSHAT, CDR2 FNYEAQ (reference sequence). CDR3 length: 15 amino acids. CDR3 sequence (DNA): TGTGCTAGCAGCTCGAGCAGATCTGGCGGAGAGACCCAGTACTTC. Its translation is CASSSSRSGGETQYF.

The chain has TRBV5-1 and TRBJ2-1; the match to TRBD2 covers 9 bases. The CDR3 has 18 residues. CDR1 SGHRS and CDR2 YFSETQ come from the germline V gene. The V and J ends lost 2 bases and 0 bases, in that order; junction bases with no gene match: 9. CDR3 coding DNA: TGCGCCAGCAGCTTACTTCCAGCGGGAGGTAGCTCCTACAATGAGCAGTTCTTC. It codes for CASSLLPAGGSSYNEQFF. Full variable domain (rest looked up from reference TRBV5-1 and TRBJ2-1): KAGVTQTPRYLIKTRGQQVTLSCSPISGHRSVSWYQQTPGQGLQFLFEYFSETQRNKGNFPGRFSGRQFSNSRSEMNVSTLELGDSALYLCASSLLPAGGSSYNEQFFGPGTRLTVL.

The rearrangement uses TRBV2 and TRBJ1-2; possibly TRBD1 for D (5 bases). The CDR3 length is 13 residues. Looked up from germline, CDR1 is SNHLY and CDR2 is FYNNEI. V was trimmed by 4 bases and J by 4 bases, leaving 10 bases between them. In DNA form, the CDR3 reads TGTGCCAGCAGTGCTGACAGCGCCTATGGCTACACCTTC. Its protein is CASSADSAYGYTF. Using reference TRBV2 and TRBJ1-2 for the parts outside the CDR3, the full variable domain is EPEVTQTPSHQVTQMGQEVILRCVPISNHLYFYWYRQILGQKVEFLVSFYNNEISEKSEIFDDQFSVERPDGSNFTLKIRSTKLEDSAMYFCASSADSAYGYTFGSGTRLTVV.

This clonotype was seen many times. The rearrangement links TRBV6-2 or TRBV6-3 to TRBJ2-1; no definite D call. This CDR3 region has 15 residues. The V and J ends lost 0 bases and 3 bases respectively, with 9 bases between them. Germline CDR1 is MNHEY and CDR2 is SVGEGT. The CDR3 DNA follows: TGTGCCAGCAGTTACTCTTGGCAGAACTACAATGAGCAGTTCTTC. It codes for CASSYSWQNYNEQFF.

CDR3 in amino acids: CSAAGTSGQSYGYTF. The CDR3 nucleotides are TGCAGTGCTGCGGGAACCTCGGGACAGAGCTATGGCTACACCTTC. The chain recombines TRBV20-1 with TRBJ1-2, with 7 positions matching TRBD1. The CDR3 length is 15 residues. Unmatched junction bases numbered 13, after V lost 5 bases and J lost 4 bases. Germline V lookup: CDR1 DFQATT, CDR2 SNEGSKA (reference sequence).

The table lists this clonotype with many counts. This sequence joins TRBV12-3 or TRBV12-4 and TRBJ2-7; 9 bases are shared with TRBD1. V shed 0 bases and J 3 bases; nucleotides not matched to a gene: 12. This CDR3 contains 18 residues. The CDR3 protein is CASSLALWTGASFYEQYF. The CDR3 region has the DNA TGTGCCAGCAGTTTAGCGCTATGGACAGGGGCGAGCTTCTACGAGCAGTACTTC.

Only a few counts were recorded for this clonotype. The V gene is TRBV7-2, the J gene TRBJ2-4, with D unresolved. There are 15 residues in the CDR3. V lost 1 base to trimming and J lost 5 bases, with 12 bases between them. Looked up from germline, CDR1 is SGHTA and CDR2 is FQGNSA. The CDR3 region is CASSLGGQLQNIQYF. DNA for the CDR3: TGTGCCAGCAGCTTAGGCGGTCAACTTCAAAACATTCAGTACTTC.

This chain connects TRBV7-9 to TRBJ2-3, with TRBD1 matching over 8 bases. Unmatched junction bases numbered 12, after V lost 5 bases and J lost 2 bases. CDR1 SEHNR and CDR2 FQNEAQ come from the germline V gene (reference sequence). This CDR3 is 17 amino acids long. The CDR3 DNA follows: TGTGCCAGCAGCAACAAACTGACAGGGGCCGACACAGATACGCAGTATTTT. It is translated as CASSNKLTGADTDTQYF.